The 8 T cell receptor beta chains given below trace back to one sample, sequenced in a study of identical twins (dated by TCRdb to 2016 to 2017). To prepare the library, 5' RACE was applied. The run used an Illumina HiSeq 2000. TCRdb applied fastp at Q25 and MiXCR to the public reads, then kept only in-frame beta chains. When rows share a CDR3 protein, they turn into one entry using the most common DNA and genes. The sample includes approximately 700,000 distinct CDR3 sequences, with roughly 20% observed a single time. The top ten clonotypes cover 10% to 15% of the sample. These data also featured in a second study, about T cells expressing NK-cell markers.

The specimen sequenced was PBMCs. Receptors originate from a woman aged 18-29 years in good health.

This clonotype showed up just a few times. The chain uses TRBV10-3 and TRBJ2-1; D perhaps matches TRBD1 (5 bases). Looked up from germline, CDR1 is ENHRY and CDR2 is SYGVKD. This CDR3 has 13 amino acids. V was pared by 10 bases and J by 6 bases, with 16 bases between. CDR3 protein: CATGRQDSNEQFF. The CDR3 DNA sequence: TGTGCCACCGGGCGGCAAGACAGCAATGAGCAGTTCTTC.

This clonotype was observed a few times. The chain employs TRBV6-5 and TRBJ1-4, with D unresolved. The CDR3 runs to 15 residues. Between the trimmed V and J ends, which lost 0 bases and 8 bases, there was a span of 13 bases. Germline loops: CDR1 MNHEY, CDR2 SVGAGI. The DNA of the CDR3 is TGTGCCAGCAGTTACTCGAACGGGTTTGGGGAAAAACTGTTTTTT. It codes for CASSYSNGFGEKLFF.

This clonotype was counted between two and nine times. This rearrangement joins TRBV9 to TRBJ1-2, with TRBD1 matching 7 bases. J lost 4 bases, V lost 3 bases, and 9 bases had no gene match. Germline loops: CDR1 SGDLS, CDR2 YYNGEE. This CDR3 is built from 15 residues. The CDR3 DNA sequence: TGTGCCAGCAGCGCCTCCCCGACAGGGCCCTATGGCTACACCTTC. It encodes CASSASPTGPYGYTF.

This chain uses TRBV10-3 with TRBJ2-1; 9 nucleotides align to TRBD2. The length of the CDR3 is 17 residues. Germline V CDR1 and CDR2: ENHRY, SYGVKD. V trimming: 9 bases; J trimming: 0 bases; junction bases outside the gene matches: 12. CDR3 DNA: TGTGCCATAACCTCAAGGCTAGCGGGACACTCCTACAATGAGCAGTTCTTC. Protein product: CAITSRLAGHSYNEQFF.

The V call is TRBV20-1, the J call TRBJ2-3, with D tentatively TRBD2 (5 bases). Germline V lookup: CDR1 DFQATT, CDR2 SNEGSKA (reference sequence). V was shortened by 4 bases and J by 2 bases, with 16 bases between the two germline ends. There are 15 residues in the CDR3. The CDR3 sequence is CSATGSTGITDTQYF. The CDR3, as DNA: TGCAGTGCTACGGGGTCTACGGGGATCACAGATACGCAGTATTTT.

A few counts support this clonotype. This chain uses TRBV7-2 with TRBJ1-1, with 7 positions matching TRBD1. The CDR3 extends over 15 amino acids. V was pared by 3 bases and J by 2 bases, with 6 bases of the junction left unmatched. CDR1 is SGHTA, CDR2 FQGNSA, per germline. The CDR3 coding sequence is TGTGCCAGCAGCTTTTACGGGGACAGTAACACTGAAGCTTTCTTT. Translated, it gives CASSFYGDSNTEAFF.

The rearrangement links TRBV7-9 to TRBJ1-2, with D hard to call. Germline lookup yields CDR1 SEHNR and CDR2 FQNEAQ (reference sequence). CDR3 size: 14 residues. The V end lost 4 bases, the J end lost 8 bases, and 17 bases lay between the germline ends. This chain's CDR3 is CASSSSHPRRGYTF. For the CDR3, the DNA is TGTGCCAGCAGCTCCTCACACCCGCGGCGGGGCTACACCTTC.

This sequence joins TRBV12-3 or TRBV12-4 and TRBJ1-1; D is unresolved. The CDR3 spans 14 residues. Trimming left V 4 bases short and J 4 bases short, with 13 bases between. The DNA of the CDR3 is TGTGCCAGCAGTTCCCCTTTGAGAAGCACTGAAGCTTTCTTT. This codes for CASSSPLRSTEAFF.